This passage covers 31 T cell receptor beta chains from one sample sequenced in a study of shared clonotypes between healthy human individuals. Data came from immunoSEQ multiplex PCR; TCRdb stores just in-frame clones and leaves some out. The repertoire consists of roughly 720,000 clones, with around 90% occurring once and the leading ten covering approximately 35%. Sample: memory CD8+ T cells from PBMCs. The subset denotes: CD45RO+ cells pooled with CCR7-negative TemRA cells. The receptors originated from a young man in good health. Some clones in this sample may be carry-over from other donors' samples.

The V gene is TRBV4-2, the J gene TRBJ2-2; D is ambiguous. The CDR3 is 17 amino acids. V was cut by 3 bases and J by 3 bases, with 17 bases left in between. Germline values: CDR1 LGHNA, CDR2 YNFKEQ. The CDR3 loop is CASSHLEALRDTGELFF. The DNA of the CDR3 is TGTGCCAGCAGCCACCTAGAGGCCCTTCGGGACACCGGGGAGCTGTTTTTT.

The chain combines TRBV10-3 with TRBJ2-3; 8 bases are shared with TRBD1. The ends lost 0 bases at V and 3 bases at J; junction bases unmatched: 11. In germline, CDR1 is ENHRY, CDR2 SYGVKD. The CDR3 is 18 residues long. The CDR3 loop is CAISESYRTGRRTDTQYF. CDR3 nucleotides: TGTGCCATCAGTGAGTCGTACCGGACAGGGCGACGGACAGATACGCAGTATTTT.

The CDR3 here is CASSFSGADYGYTF. DNA for the CDR3: TGTGCCAGCAGCTTTAGTGGAGCAGACTATGGCTACACCTTC. V usage is TRBV7-3 and J usage is TRBJ1-2; D is ambiguous. V shed 3 bases and J shed 3 bases, with 11 bases lying between them. Germline CDR1 and CDR2: SGHTA and FQGTGA. This CDR3 comprises 14 residues.

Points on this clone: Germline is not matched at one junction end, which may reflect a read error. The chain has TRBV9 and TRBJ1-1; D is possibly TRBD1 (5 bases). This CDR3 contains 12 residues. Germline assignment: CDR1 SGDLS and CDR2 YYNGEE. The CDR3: CASRGGPPEVFF. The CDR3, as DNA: TGTGCCAGCAGGGGGGGACCGCCCGAAGTTTTCTTT. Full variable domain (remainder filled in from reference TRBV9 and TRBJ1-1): DSGVTQTPKHLITATGQRVTLRCSPRSGDLSVYWYQQSLDQGLQFLIQYYNGEERAKGNILERFSAQQFPDLHSELNLSSLELGDSALYFCASRGGPPEVFFGQGTRLTVV.

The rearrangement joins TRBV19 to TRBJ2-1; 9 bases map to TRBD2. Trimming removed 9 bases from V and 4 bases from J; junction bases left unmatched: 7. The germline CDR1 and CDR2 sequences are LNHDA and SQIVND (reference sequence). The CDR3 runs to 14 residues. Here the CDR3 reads CARVASGTYNEQFF. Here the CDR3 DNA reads TGTGCCAGGGTGGCTAGCGGGACTTACAATGAGCAGTTCTTC.

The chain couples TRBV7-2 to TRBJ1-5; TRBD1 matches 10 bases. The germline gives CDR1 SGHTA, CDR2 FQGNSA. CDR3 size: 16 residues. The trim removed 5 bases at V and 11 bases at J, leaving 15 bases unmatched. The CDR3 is CASSRGRDRGPGAQHF. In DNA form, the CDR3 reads TGTGCCAGCAGCCGGGGTCGGGACAGGGGCCCCGGAGCCCAGCATTTT.

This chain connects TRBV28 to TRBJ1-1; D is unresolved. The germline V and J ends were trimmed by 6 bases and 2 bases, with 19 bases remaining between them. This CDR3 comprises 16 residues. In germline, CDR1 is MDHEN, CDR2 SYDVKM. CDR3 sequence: CASRTTLGFRNTEAFF. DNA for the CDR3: TGTGCCAGCAGAACGACCCTCGGGTTTAGAAACACTGAAGCTTTCTTT.

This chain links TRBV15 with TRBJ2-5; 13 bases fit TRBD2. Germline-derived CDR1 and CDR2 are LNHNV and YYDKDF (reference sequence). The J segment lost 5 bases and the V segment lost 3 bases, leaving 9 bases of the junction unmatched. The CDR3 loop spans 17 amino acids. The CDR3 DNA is TGTGCCACCAGCAGGCCGGGACTAGCGGGATGGATGGAGACCCAGTACTTC. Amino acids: CATSRPGLAGWMETQYF.

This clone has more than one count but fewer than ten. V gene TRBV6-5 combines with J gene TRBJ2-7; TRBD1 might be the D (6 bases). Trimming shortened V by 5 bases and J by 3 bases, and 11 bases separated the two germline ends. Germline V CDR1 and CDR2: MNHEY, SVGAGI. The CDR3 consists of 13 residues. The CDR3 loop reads CASSPRTVYEQYF. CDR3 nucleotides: TGTGCCAGCAGTCCCCGGACAGTCTACGAGCAGTACTTC.

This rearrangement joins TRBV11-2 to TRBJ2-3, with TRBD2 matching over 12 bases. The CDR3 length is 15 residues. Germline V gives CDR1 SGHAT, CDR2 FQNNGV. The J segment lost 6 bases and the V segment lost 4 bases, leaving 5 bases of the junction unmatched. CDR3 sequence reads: CASSSLAGGRDTQYF. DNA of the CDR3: TGTGCCAGCAGCTCACTAGCGGGAGGCAGGGATACGCAGTATTTT.

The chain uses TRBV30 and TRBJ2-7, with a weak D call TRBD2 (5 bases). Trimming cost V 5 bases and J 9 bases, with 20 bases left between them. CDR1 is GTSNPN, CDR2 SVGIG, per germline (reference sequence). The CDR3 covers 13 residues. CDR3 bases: TGTGCCTGGGATAGGACCTACCTAGAGGGGCAGTACTTC. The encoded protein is CAWDRTYLEGQYF.

The CDR3 coding sequence is TGTGCTAGTGGGGTGGACTACGGGGAGCAGTACTTC. It yields the protein CASGVDYGEQYF. The chain combines TRBV12-5 with TRBJ2-7; tentatively, D is TRBD2 (6 bases). Trimming took 6 bases from V and 7 from J, leaving 13 bases between them. The CDR3 spans 12 residues. Germline lookup yields CDR1 LGHNT and CDR2 FRNRAP.

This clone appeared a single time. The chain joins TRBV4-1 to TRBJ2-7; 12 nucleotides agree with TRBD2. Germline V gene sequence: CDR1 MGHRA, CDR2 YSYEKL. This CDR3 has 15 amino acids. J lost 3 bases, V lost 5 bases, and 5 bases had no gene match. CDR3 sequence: CASSKGLAGGYEQYF. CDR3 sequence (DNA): TGCGCCAGCAGCAAGGGACTAGCGGGTGGCTACGAGCAGTACTTC.

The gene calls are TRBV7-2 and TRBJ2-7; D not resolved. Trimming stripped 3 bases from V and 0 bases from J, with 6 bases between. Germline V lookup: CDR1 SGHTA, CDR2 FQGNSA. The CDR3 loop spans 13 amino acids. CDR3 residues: CASSFPDSYEQYF. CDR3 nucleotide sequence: TGTGCCAGCAGCTTCCCCGACTCCTACGAGCAGTACTTC.

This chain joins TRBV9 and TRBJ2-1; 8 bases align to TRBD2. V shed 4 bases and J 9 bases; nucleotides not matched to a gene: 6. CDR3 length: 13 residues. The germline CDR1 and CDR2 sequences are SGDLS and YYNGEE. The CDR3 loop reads CASSSTSAGEQFF. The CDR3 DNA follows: TGTGCCAGCAGCTCGACTAGCGCGGGTGAGCAGTTCTTC.

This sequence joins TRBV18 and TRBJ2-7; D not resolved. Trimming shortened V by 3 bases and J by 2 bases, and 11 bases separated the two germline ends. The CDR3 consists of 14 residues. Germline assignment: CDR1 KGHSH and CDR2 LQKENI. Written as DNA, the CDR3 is TGTGCCAGCTCACCCGGAGACATTCCCTACGAGCAGTACTTC. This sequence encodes CASSPGDIPYEQYF.

The chain's CDR3 is CSVKTGTEYNEQFF. DNA of the CDR3: TGCAGCGTCAAGACTGGGACAGAGTACAATGAGCAGTTCTTC. The chain is built from TRBV29-1 and TRBJ2-1; 7 bases map to TRBD1. This CDR3 has 14 residues. In germline, CDR1 is SQVTM, CDR2 ANQGSEA. The ends lost 6 bases at V and 4 bases at J; junction bases unmatched: 9.

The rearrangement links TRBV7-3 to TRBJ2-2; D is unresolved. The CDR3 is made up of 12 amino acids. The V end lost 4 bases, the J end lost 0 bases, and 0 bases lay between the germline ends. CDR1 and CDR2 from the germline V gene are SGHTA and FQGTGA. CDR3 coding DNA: TGTGCCAGCAGCTCGAACACCGGGGAGCTGTTTTTT. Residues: CASSSNTGELFF.

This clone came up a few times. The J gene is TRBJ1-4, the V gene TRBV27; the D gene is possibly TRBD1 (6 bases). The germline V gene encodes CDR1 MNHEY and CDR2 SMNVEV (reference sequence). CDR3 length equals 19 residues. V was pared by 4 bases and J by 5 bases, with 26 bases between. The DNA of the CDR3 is TGTGCCAGCAGTTCTGGGGCAGGGGCAGTAGGGGGGAGAAATGAAAAACTGTTTTTT. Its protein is CASSSGAGAVGGRNEKLFF.

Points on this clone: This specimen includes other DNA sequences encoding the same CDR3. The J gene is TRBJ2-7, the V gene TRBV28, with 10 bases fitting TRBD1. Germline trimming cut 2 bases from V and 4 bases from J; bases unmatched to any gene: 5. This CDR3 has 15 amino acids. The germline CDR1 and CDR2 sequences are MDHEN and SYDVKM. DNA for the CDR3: TGTGCCAGCAGTTTACCGCGACAGGGGGCATACGAGCAGTACTTC. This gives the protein CASSLPRQGAYEQYF.

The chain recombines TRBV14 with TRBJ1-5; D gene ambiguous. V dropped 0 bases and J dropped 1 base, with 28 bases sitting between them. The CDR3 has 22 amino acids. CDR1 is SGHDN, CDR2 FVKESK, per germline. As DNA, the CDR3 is TGTGCCAGCAGCCAAGAATATAGGCTTCGTGACCCCTTCCGCGGGAGCAATCAGCCCCAGCATTTT. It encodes CASSQEYRLRDPFRGSNQPQHF. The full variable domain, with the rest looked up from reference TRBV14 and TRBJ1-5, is EAGVTQFPSHSVIEKGQTVTLRCDPISGHDNLYWYRRVMGKEIKFLLHFVKESKQDESGMPNNRFLAERTGGTYSTLKVQPAELEDSGVYFCASSQEYRLRDPFRGSNQPQHFGDGTRLSIL.

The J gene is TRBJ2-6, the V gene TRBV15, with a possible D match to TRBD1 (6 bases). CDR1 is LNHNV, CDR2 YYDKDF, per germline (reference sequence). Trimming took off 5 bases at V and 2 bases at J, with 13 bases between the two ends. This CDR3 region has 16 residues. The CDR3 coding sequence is TGTGCCACCAGCGTTGCAACAGGGACTGGGGCCAACGTCCTGACTTTC. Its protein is CATSVATGTGANVLTF.

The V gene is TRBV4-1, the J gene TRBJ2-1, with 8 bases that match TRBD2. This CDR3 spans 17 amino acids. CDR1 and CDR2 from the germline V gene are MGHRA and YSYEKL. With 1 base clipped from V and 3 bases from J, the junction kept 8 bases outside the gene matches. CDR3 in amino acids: CASSQVRLALIYNEQFF. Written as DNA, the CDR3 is TGCGCCAGCAGCCAAGTTAGACTAGCGCTTATCTACAATGAGCAGTTCTTC.

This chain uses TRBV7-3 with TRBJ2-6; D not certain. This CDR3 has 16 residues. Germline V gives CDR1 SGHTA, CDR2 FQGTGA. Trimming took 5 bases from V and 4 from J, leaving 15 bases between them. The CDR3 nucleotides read TGTGCCAGCAGCCCGTCCTTGGGGTCCGGGGCCAACGTCCTGACTTTC. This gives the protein CASSPSLGSGANVLTF.

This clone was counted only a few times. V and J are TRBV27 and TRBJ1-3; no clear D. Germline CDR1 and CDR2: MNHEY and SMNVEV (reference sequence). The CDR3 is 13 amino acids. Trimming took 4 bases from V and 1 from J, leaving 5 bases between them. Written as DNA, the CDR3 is TGTGCCAGCAGTTCCGGGTCTGGAAACACCATATATTTT. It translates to CASSSGSGNTIYF.

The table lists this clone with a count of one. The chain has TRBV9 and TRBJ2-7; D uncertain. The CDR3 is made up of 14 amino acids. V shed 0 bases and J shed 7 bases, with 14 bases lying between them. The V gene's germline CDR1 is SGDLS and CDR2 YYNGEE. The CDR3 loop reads CASSVGSDLREQYF. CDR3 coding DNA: TGTGCCAGCAGCGTAGGTAGTGATCTGCGGGAGCAGTACTTC. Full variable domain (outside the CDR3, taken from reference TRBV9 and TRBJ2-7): DSGVTQTPKHLITATGQRVTLRCSPRSGDLSVYWYQQSLDQGLQFLIQYYNGEERAKGNILERFSAQQFPDLHSELNLSSLELGDSALYFCASSVGSDLREQYFGPGTRLTVT.

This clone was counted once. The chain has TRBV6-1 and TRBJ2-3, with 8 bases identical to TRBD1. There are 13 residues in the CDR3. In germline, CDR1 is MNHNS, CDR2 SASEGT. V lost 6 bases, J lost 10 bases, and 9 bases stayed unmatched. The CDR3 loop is CASRSTGQEAQYF. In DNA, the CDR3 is TGTGCCAGCAGATCAACGGGACAGGAAGCGCAGTATTTT.

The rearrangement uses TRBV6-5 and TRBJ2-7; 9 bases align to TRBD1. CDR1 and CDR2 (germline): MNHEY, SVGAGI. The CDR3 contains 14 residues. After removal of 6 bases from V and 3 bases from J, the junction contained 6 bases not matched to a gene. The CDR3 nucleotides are TGTGCCAGCAGCCCCGACAGGGGGTACTACGAGCAGTACTTC. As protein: CASSPDRGYYEQYF.

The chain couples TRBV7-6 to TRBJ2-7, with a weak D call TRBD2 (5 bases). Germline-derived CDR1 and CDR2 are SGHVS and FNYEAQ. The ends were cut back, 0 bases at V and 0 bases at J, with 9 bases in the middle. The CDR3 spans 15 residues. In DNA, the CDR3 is TGTGCCAGCAGCTTAGCTATCGGGGTCTCCTACGAGCAGTACTTC. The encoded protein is CASSLAIGVSYEQYF.

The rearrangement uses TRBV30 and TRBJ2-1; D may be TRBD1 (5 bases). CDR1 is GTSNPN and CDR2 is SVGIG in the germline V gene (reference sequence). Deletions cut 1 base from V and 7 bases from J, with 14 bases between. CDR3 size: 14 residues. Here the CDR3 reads CAWSGGYGRNEQFF. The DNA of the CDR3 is TGTGCCTGGAGTGGGGGCTACGGGCGAAATGAGCAGTTCTTC.

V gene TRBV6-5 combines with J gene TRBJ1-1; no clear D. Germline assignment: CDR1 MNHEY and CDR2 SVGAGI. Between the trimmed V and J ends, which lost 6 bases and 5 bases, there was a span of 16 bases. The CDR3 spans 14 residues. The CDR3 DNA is TGTGCCAGCAGCCTCGAGTTAGGACGAACTGAAGCTTTCTTT. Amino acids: CASSLELGRTEAFF.